This T cell receptor (beta chain) was observed in a study of control samples from healthy donors and cancer patients. Trimming took off 4 bases at V and 8 bases at J, with 5 bases between the two ends. This CDR3 has 11 residues. Per the germline V gene, CDR1 is LNHDA and CDR2 is SQIVND (reference sequence). Profiling relied on immunoSEQ multiplex PCR, and the TCRdb table lists in-frame clones only, not all of them. The profile shows approximately 170,000 clones, 90% to 95% of them singletons. The sequence was obtained from a woman aged 25 to 39 in good health. The rearrangement links TRBV19 to TRBJ1-4; unclear D gene. Sequencing was carried out using blood. CDR3 bases: TGTGCCAGTAGTAATCAGGAAAAACTGTTTTTT. This codes for CASSNQEKLFF.